The clone carrying this T cell receptor beta chain occurred a few times. The antigen is not known. The data stem from a study of cytomegalovirus exposure and HLA in healthy donors. Study-wide results and caveats: TCR beta V- and J-gene trimming was later associated with a missense DCLRE1C variant. In a later analysis, HLA-C alleles had the fewest associated TCRs, DRB1 alleles the most. Within an earlier analysis, most TCR beta V segments proved productive either about 90% or about 30% of the time.

PCR was performed using 60 Vbeta and 13 Jbeta primers. Generated by immunoSEQ multiplex PCR, the TCRdb table keeps only in-frame clones and is missing some. The sample consists of roughly 100,000 clones, roughly 70% of them appearing once. The CDR3 is 18 residues long. From germline, CDR1 is SGHRS and CDR2 YFSETQ. V gave up 0 bases and J gave up 0 bases; unmatched junction bases: 5. Material: PBMCs. The TCR sequence derives from a woman between 50 and 59 years old in good health and CMV-seronegative. The V call is TRBV5-1, the J call TRBJ2-3; 12 positions match TRBD1. CDR3: CASSLVGQGASSTDTQYF. CDR3 nucleotide sequence: TGCGCCAGCAGCTTGGTGGGACAGGGGGCTTCTAGCACAGATACGCAGTATTTT. Filled out from reference TRBV5-1 and TRBJ2-3, the complete variable domain reads KAGVTQTPRYLIKTRGQQVTLSCSPISGHRSVSWYQQTPGQGLQFLFEYFSETQRNKGNFPGRFSGRQFSNSRSEMNVSTLELGDSALYLCASSLVGQGASSTDTQYFGPGTRLTVL.